The T cell receptor beta chain described here comes from a study of blood T cells in healthy people across ages. Primers used in a second PCR of roughly 6 to 12 cycles were a sample-barcoded 5' primer and a J-beta primer mix. MiXCR was run by TCRdb on the 5' RACE reads, yielding one entry per CDR3 protein. Of about 1 million distinct CDR3 sequences listed, 45% are singletons. Trimming left V 6 bases short and J 6 bases short, with 16 bases between. Germline CDR1 and CDR2: KGHSH and LQKENI. CDR3 length: 14 residues. Sequencing was done on a sample of blood. The sequence was collected from a woman in her sixties or seventies in good health. The rearrangement joins TRBV18 to TRBJ2-3, with a tentative D call TRBD1 (5 bases). The CDR3 DNA sequence: TGTGCCAGCTCCGTTGGACACCTCCGTGATACGCAGTATTTT. Translated: CASSVGHLRDTQYF.